This T cell receptor beta chain came from a study of blood T cell repertoires in COVID-19. Study in general: The cDNA or gDNA used as material had been derived from T cells, B-cell-depleted T cells, or PBMCs.

The J segment lost 7 bases and the V segment lost 0 bases, leaving 8 bases of the junction unmatched. CDR3 size: 16 residues. From germline, CDR1 is SGHNT and CDR2 YYREEE (reference sequence). Assay: immunoSEQ multiplex PCR; the TCRdb copy retains only in-frame clones and omits some. This sample has some 96,000 clones, with over 75% found just once. The chain recombines TRBV5-4 with TRBJ2-2; 8 bases are shared with TRBD2. Sequencing input: peripheral blood. The sequence came from a human donor in a cohort sampled during active COVID-19. CDR3 amino acids: CASSLVPGGPVGELFF. CDR3 DNA: TGTGCCAGCAGCTTGGTTCCGGGAGGGCCCGTCGGGGAGCTGTTTTTT. Based on the CDR3 plus reference TRBV5-4 and TRBJ2-2, the full variable domain is ETGVTQSPTHLIKTRGQQVTLRCSSQSGHNTVSWYQQALGQGPQFIFQYYREEENGRGNFPPRFSGLQFPNYSSELNVNALELDDSALYLCASSLVPGGPVGELFFGEGSRLTVL.